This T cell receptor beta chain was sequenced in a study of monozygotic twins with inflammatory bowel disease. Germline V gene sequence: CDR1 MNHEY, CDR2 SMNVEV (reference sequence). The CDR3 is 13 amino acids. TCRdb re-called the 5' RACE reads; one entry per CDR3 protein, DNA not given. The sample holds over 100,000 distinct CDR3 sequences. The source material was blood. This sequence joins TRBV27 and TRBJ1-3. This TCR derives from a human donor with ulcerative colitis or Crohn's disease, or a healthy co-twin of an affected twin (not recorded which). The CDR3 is CASGRASGNTIYF.